Sequencing of this T cell receptor (beta chain) was carried out in a study of blood T cell repertoires in COVID-19. Produced via immunoSEQ multiplex PCR; TCRdb's table is partial and in-frame only. In the table there are approximately 260,000 clones, around 84% of which are singletons. Participant age was 18 to 89 years, and participants resided in about 25 US areas. Which cohort a participant joined came from the clinical history participants gave. Within the 2 weeks before study entry, each person in the exposed group met a COVID-19 case. The CDR3 has 11 residues. Germline V gene data show CDR1 as SEHNR and CDR2 as FQNEAQ (reference sequence). Trimming removed 5 bases from V and 6 bases from J, with 4 bases in between.

This receptor was obtained from a woman aged 50 to 65 who had been exposed to COVID-19. Sample: PBMCs or T cells enriched from blood (not recorded which). The rearrangement joins TRBV7-9 to TRBJ1-4, with D unresolved. The CDR3 region has the DNA TGTGCCAGCAGCCCGGATGAAAAACTGTTTTTT. Protein sequence: CASSPDEKLFF. Full variable domain (remainder filled in from reference TRBV7-9 and TRBJ1-4): DTGVSQNPRHKITKRGQNVTFRCDPISEHNRLYWYRQTLGQGPEFLTYFQNEAQLEKSRLLSDRFSAERPKGSFSTLEIQRTEQGDSAMYLCASSPDEKLFFGSGTQLSVL.